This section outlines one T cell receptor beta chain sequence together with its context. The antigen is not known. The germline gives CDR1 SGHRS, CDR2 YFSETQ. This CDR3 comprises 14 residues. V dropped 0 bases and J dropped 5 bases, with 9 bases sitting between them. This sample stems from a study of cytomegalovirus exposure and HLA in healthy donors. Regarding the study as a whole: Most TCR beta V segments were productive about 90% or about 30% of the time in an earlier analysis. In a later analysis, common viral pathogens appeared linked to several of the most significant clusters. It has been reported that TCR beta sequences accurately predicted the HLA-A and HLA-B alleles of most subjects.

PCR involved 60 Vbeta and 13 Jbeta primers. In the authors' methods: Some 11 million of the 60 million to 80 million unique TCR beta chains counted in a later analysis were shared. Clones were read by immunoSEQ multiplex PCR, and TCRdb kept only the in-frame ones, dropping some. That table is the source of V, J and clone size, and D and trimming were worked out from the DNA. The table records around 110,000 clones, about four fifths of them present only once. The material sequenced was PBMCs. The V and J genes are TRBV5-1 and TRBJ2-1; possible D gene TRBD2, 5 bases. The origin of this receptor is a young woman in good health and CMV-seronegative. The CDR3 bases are TGCGCCAGCAGCTTGGCCGGACTCGACAATGAGCAGTTCTTC. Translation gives CASSLAGLDNEQFF. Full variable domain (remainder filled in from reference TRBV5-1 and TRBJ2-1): KAGVTQTPRYLIKTRGQQVTLSCSPISGHRSVSWYQQTPGQGLQFLFEYFSETQRNKGNFPGRFSGRQFSNSRSEMNVSTLELGDSALYLCASSLAGLDNEQFFGPGTRLTVL.